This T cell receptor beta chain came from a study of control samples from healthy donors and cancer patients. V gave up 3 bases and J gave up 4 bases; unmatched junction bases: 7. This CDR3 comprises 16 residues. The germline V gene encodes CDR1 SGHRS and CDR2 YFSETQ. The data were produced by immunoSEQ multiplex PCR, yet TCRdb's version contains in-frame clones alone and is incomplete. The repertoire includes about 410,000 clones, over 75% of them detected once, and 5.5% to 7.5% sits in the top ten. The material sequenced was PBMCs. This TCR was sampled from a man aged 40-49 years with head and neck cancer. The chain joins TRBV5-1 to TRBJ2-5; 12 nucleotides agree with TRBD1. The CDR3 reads CASSWPGQGAIETQYF. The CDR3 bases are TGCGCCAGCAGCTGGCCGGGACAGGGGGCTATAGAGACCCAGTACTTC.